This T cell receptor beta chain was recovered during a study of blood T cell repertoires in COVID-19. In the study overall: Acute and convalescent COVID-19 specimens originated in the United States, Italy and Spain. PBMCs, B-cell-depleted T cells, or T cells were the source of the cDNA or gDNA that made up the material.

Methods used by the authors: Estimation of nucleated cell counts was performed using reference gene primer amplification. Clones were read by immunoSEQ multiplex PCR, and TCRdb kept only the in-frame ones, dropping some. V and J calls and clone size are copied from that table; D and trimming were computed from the DNA. The table has 230,000 or so clones, around four fifths seen once. The V segment lost 0 bases and the J segment 7 bases; nucleotides outside the gene matches: 6. The length of the CDR3 is 14 residues. Germline V gives CDR1 SGHRS, CDR2 YFSETQ. Sequencing was carried out using peripheral blood. The clonotype comes from a man younger than 40 with active or convalescent COVID-19. V usage is TRBV5-1 and J usage is TRBJ2-7; TRBD1 aligns across 8 bases. The CDR3 DNA follows: TGCGCCAGCAGCTTGGCGACAGGGGCGGGGGAGCAGTACTTC. Translating it yields CASSLATGAGEQYF.